A single sample is the source of the 23 T cell receptor beta chains below, sequenced in a study of blood T cell repertoires in COVID-19. Assay used: immunoSEQ multiplex PCR; TCRdb lists only in-frame clones, some missing. This sample yields 300,000 to 400,000 clones, of which under 95% are seen a single time; roughly 3.5% belongs to the top ten. Sequenced material: peripheral blood. The receptors originated from a woman under 30 who had recovered from COVID-19.

The J gene is TRBJ2-2, the V gene TRBV6-1; 15 nucleotides line up with TRBD2. Germline V lookup: CDR1 MNHNS, CDR2 SASEGT. V shed 4 bases, J shed 6 bases, and the junction held 3 bases outside the gene matches. This CDR3 is built from 16 residues. CDR3 amino acids: CASSGTSGRASGELFF. In DNA, the CDR3 is TGTGCCAGCAGTGGGACTAGCGGGAGGGCCTCCGGGGAGCTGTTTTTT.

The rearrangement joins TRBV7-9 to TRBJ1-2; D is perhaps TRBD1 (5 bases). Deletions cut 1 base from V and 7 bases from J, with 16 bases between. This CDR3 contains 15 residues. The V gene's germline CDR1 is SEHNR and CDR2 FQNEAQ (reference sequence). The CDR3 reads CASSLVAGYTGGYTF. For the CDR3, the DNA is TGTGCCAGCAGCTTAGTAGCAGGGTATACGGGTGGCTACACCTTC. The full variable domain, rest sourced from reference TRBV7-9 and TRBJ1-2, is DTGVSQNPRHKITKRGQNVTFRCDPISEHNRLYWYRQTLGQGPEFLTYFQNEAQLEKSRLLSDRFSAERPKGSFSTLEIQRTEQGDSAMYLCASSLVAGYTGGYTFGSGTRLTVV.

A few counts support this clone. This chain joins TRBV30 and TRBJ1-1; D remains ambiguous. Germline lookup yields CDR1 GTSNPN and CDR2 SVGIG (reference sequence). V dropped 0 bases and J dropped 3 bases, with 14 bases sitting between them. The CDR3 is 15 amino acids. CDR3 bases: TGTGCCTGGAGTGTACTAGTGGGTCTTTACACTGAAGCTTTCTTT. It is translated as CAWSVLVGLYTEAFF.

This clone is a singleton in its sample. This chain connects TRBV6-2 or TRBV6-3 to TRBJ2-7, with 8 bases fitting TRBD1. This CDR3 contains 14 residues. V shed 2 bases, J shed 3 bases, and the junction held 3 bases outside the gene matches. Germline V CDR1 and CDR2: MNHEY, SVGEGT. The CDR3 sequence is CASSYGGTGYEQYV. Here the CDR3 DNA reads TGTGCCAGCAGTTACGGTGGGACAGGCTACGAGCAGTACGTC.

The chain uses TRBV28 and TRBJ2-3; D may be TRBD1 (6 bases). This CDR3 spans 15 amino acids. Germline loops: CDR1 MDHEN, CDR2 SYDVKM. Trimming shortened V by 6 bases and J by 4 bases, and 17 bases separated the two germline ends. In DNA form, the CDR3 reads TGTGCCAGCAGGGAACAGGGTATTAGGTCAGATACGCAGTATTTT. The encoded protein is CASREQGIRSDTQYF.

The CDR3: CASSHGLAGLDTQYF. CDR3 nucleotide sequence: TGTGCCAGCAGCCATGGACTAGCGGGATTAGATACGCAGTATTTT. This chain joins TRBV3-1 (or the pseudogene TRBV3-2) and TRBJ2-3, with 12 bases lining up with TRBD2. Per germline, CDR1 LGHDT and CDR2 YNNKEL (reference sequence). With 3 bases clipped from V and 5 bases from J, the junction kept 3 bases outside the gene matches. The CDR3 totals 15 residues.

J is TRBJ1-1 and V is TRBV19, with TRBD1 matching over 8 bases. This CDR3 has 14 residues. V lost 7 bases, J lost 4 bases, and 8 bases stayed unmatched. Per the germline V gene, CDR1 is LNHDA and CDR2 is SQIVND (reference sequence). In DNA, the CDR3 is TGTGCCAGTACAAGACAGGGGACGAGCACTGAAGCTTTCTTT. Its protein is CASTRQGTSTEAFF.

This clone has just one count. The chain uses TRBV5-1 and TRBJ2-2; no clear D. Germline loops: CDR1 SGHRS, CDR2 YFSETQ. This CDR3 has 16 amino acids. The V end was cut by 4 bases, the J end by 0 bases, with 13 bases between. CDR3: CASSPLGPPNTGELFF. Here the CDR3 DNA reads TGCGCCAGCAGCCCCCTGGGCCCCCCGAACACCGGGGAGCTGTTTTTT.

J is TRBJ2-1 and V is TRBV2, with a tentative D call TRBD1 (7 bases). CDR1 SNHLY and CDR2 FYNNEI come from the germline V gene. The CDR3 runs 14 residues. V dropped 6 bases and J dropped 6 bases, with 15 bases sitting between them. Written as DNA, the CDR3 is TGTGCCAGCAGAGGACAGGAGGGACGCAATGAGCAGTTCTTC. This translates into CASRGQEGRNEQFF. Variable domain in full (rest from reference TRBV2 and TRBJ2-1): EPEVTQTPSHQVTQMGQEVILRCVPISNHLYFYWYRQILGQKVEFLVSFYNNEISEKSEIFDDQFSVERPDGSNFTLKIRSTKLEDSAMYFCASRGQEGRNEQFFGPGTRLTVL.

This clone showed up just once. V usage is TRBV10-3 and J usage is TRBJ2-1; TRBD2 might be the D (6 bases). Germline CDR1 ENHRY, CDR2 SYGVKD. This CDR3 spans 14 amino acids. Trimming pared 2 bases from V and 3 bases from J, leaving 8 bases between. The CDR3, as DNA: TGTGCCATCAGTGAGGATAGCGGCTACAATGAGCAGTTCTTC. This translates into CAISEDSGYNEQFF.

The V call is TRBV5-5, the J call TRBJ1-5; D ambiguous. Between the trimmed V and J ends, which lost 4 bases and 3 bases, there was a span of 14 bases. The CDR3 length is 15 residues. The V gene's germline CDR1 is SGHKS and CDR2 YYEKEE (reference sequence). In DNA form, the CDR3 reads TGTGCCAGCAGCCGCCTCGACGGAGACAATCAGCCCCAGCATTTT. Its protein product is CASSRLDGDNQPQHF.

V and J are TRBV6-2 or TRBV6-3 and TRBJ2-1; 9 bases match TRBD2. CDR3 length: 17 residues. Germline-derived CDR1 and CDR2 are MNHEY and SVGEGT. V gave up 3 bases and J gave up 7 bases; unmatched junction bases: 13. CDR3 sequence reads: CASSYQRAGGPRNEQFF. DNA for the CDR3: TGTGCCAGCAGTTATCAAAGGGCGGGAGGGCCTCGTAATGAGCAGTTCTTC.

The V and J genes are TRBV6-5 and TRBJ2-7, with 7 bases fitting TRBD1. This CDR3 is 15 amino acids long. CDR1 is MNHEY, CDR2 SVGAGI, per germline. Trimming cost V 6 bases and J 6 bases; bases outside gene matches: 14. CDR3 amino acids: CASSHDRAPPIEQYV. CDR3 DNA sequence: TGTGCCAGCAGCCACGACAGGGCCCCCCCCATCGAGCAGTACGTC.

Written as DNA, the CDR3 is TGTGCCAGCAGCCCCGGGACAGAGAAATATCAGCCCCAGCATTTT. Protein sequence: CASSPGTEKYQPQHF. The chain recombines TRBV7-9 with TRBJ1-5, with TRBD1 matching over 7 bases. From germline, CDR1 is SEHNR and CDR2 FQNEAQ (reference sequence). CDR3 size: 15 residues. V gave up 5 bases and J gave up 5 bases; unmatched junction bases: 9.

The CDR3 loop is CASSFASGRDNEQFF. The CDR3 nucleotides are TGTGCCAGCAGCTTCGCTAGCGGGAGAGATAATGAGCAGTTCTTC. The V and J genes are TRBV11-2 and TRBJ2-1; 10 nucleotides line up with TRBD2. Germline V gene lookup returns CDR1 SGHAT and CDR2 FQNNGV. This CDR3 contains 15 residues. V trimming: 3 bases; J trimming: 7 bases; junction bases outside the gene matches: 6.

The chain recombines TRBV7-9 with TRBJ1-1; 7 positions agree with TRBD1. This CDR3 contains 17 residues. Germline V gives CDR1 SEHNR, CDR2 FQNEAQ (reference sequence). Trimming removed 4 bases from V and 5 bases from J; junction bases left unmatched: 16. CDR3 amino acids: CASSSVAGGRGWTEAFF. The DNA of the CDR3 is TGTGCCAGCAGCTCAGTCGCGGGTGGCAGGGGGTGGACTGAAGCTTTCTTT.

This clone was seen just once. CDR3 DNA sequence: TGTGCCATCAGTGATGATGGGCTCGGGACAGGGGTCACTGAGCAGTTCTTC. Translated, it gives CAISDDGLGTGVTEQFF. V is TRBV10-3 and J is TRBJ2-1; 10 bases align to TRBD1. This CDR3 spans 17 amino acids. The germline V gene has CDR1 ENHRY and CDR2 SYGVKD. V gave up 3 bases and J gave up 9 bases; unmatched junction bases: 14.

In regard to this clone: Within the sample, other DNA sequences also encode this same CDR3. The chain combines TRBV25-1 with TRBJ1-2, with 9 bases identical to TRBD1. After removal of 9 bases from V and 5 bases from J, the junction contained 4 bases not matched to a gene. CDR3 size: 12 residues. Germline lookup yields CDR1 MGHDK and CDR2 SYGVNS. The CDR3 sequence: CASAGTGYGYTF. Here the CDR3 DNA reads TGTGCCAGTGCCGGGACAGGGTATGGCTACACCTTC.

This sequence joins TRBV3-1 (or the pseudogene TRBV3-2) and TRBJ2-5; maybe TRBD2 (6 bases). The CDR3 spans 16 residues. Germline V gene sequence: CDR1 LGHDT, CDR2 YNNKEL (reference sequence). The V gene lost 7 bases and the J gene lost 1 base, with 19 bases spanning the gap. This CDR3 is CASKSSGVVPQETQYF. In nucleotides, the CDR3 is TGTGCCAGCAAGTCCTCGGGAGTGGTCCCCCAAGAGACCCAGTACTTC.

The V gene is TRBV7-9, the J gene TRBJ1-2; TRBD1 is a possible D gene (5 bases). CDR1 is SEHNR and CDR2 is FQNEAQ in the germline V gene (reference sequence). This CDR3 comprises 17 residues. V lost 5 bases and J 1 base, leaving 20 bases between the germline ends. The CDR3 sequence: CASSTPNGAGNNYGYTF. The CDR3 DNA sequence: TGTGCCAGCAGCACTCCTAACGGTGCAGGGAATAACTATGGCTACACCTTC.

This rearrangement joins TRBV6-2 or TRBV6-3 to TRBJ1-1; 7 nucleotides agree with TRBD1. Unmatched junction bases numbered 14, after V lost 6 bases and J lost 4 bases. The CDR3 sequence is 16 residues long. Germline lookup yields CDR1 MNHEY and CDR2 SVGEGT. The CDR3 sequence is CASSPFFQGVITEAFF. CDR3 nucleotide sequence: TGTGCCAGCAGCCCCTTTTTCCAGGGGGTTATCACTGAAGCTTTCTTT.

The V gene is TRBV11-3, the J gene TRBJ2-5, with D perhaps TRBD2 (6 bases). Germline-derived CDR1 and CDR2 are SGHNT and YENEEA. V lost 0 bases, J lost 5 bases, and 13 bases lay in between. The CDR3 is made up of 15 amino acids. CDR3 nucleotide sequence: TGTGCCAGCAGCTTAGATCCCCTAGCGAGGGAGACCCAGTACTTC. Translation gives CASSLDPLARETQYF. Looking up the rest from reference TRBV11-3 and TRBJ2-5 gives the full variable domain: EAGVVQSPRYKIIEKKQPVAFWCNPISGHNTLYWYLQNLGQGPELLIRYENEEAVDDSQLPKDRFSAERLKGVDSTLKIQPAELGDSAVYLCASSLDPLARETQYFGPGTRLLVL.

The chain joins TRBV6-2 or TRBV6-3 to TRBJ2-2, with D unresolved. The CDR3 consists of 13 residues. Germline CDR1 is MNHEY and CDR2 is SVGEGT. The germline V and J ends were trimmed by 6 bases and 3 bases, with 8 bases remaining between them. For the CDR3, the DNA is TGTGCCAGCAGCCTAGATTACACCGGGGAGCTGTTTTTT. Residues: CASSLDYTGELFF.